Below are 23 T cell receptor beta chains sequenced from a single sample in a study of T cells in Graves' hyperthyroidism and ophthalmopathy. The investigators amplified TCR beta CDR3 regions from RNA transcripts. The TCR CDR3 was amplified in a first-round RT-PCR using the HTBI primer set. Via MiXCR, TCRdb re-called the multiplex PCR reads, giving one row per CDR3 protein. The sample holds around 60,000 distinct CDR3 sequences, 49% seen once. Sequencing was carried out using blood. Receptor source: a woman aged 30 to 39 with Graves' ophthalmopathy.

At least ten counts were recorded for this clonotype. The gene calls are TRBV11-2 and TRBJ2-1; the match to TRBD2 covers 8 bases. CDR1 and CDR2 (germline): SGHAT, FQNNGV. With V trimmed by 4 bases and J by 3 bases, 5 bases remained unmatched. There are 15 residues in the CDR3. CDR3 nucleotides: TGTGCCAGCAGCTCTTCCGGGACTAGCTACAATGAGCAGTTCTTC. Translation gives CASSSSGTSYNEQFF.

This chain connects TRBV4-1 to TRBJ1-5; D is ambiguous. CDR1 and CDR2 from the germline V gene are MGHRA and YSYEKL. The V end lost 1 base, the J end lost 10 bases, and 14 bases lay between the germline ends. This CDR3 has 14 residues. The CDR3 is CASSQAGGGSPQHF. CDR3 bases: TGCGCCAGCAGCCAAGCAGGCGGCGGGTCACCCCAGCATTTT.

Remarks on this clonotype: Germline is not matched at one junction end, which may reflect a read error. J is TRBJ1-4 and V is TRBV28, with D uncertain. Germline V gene lookup returns CDR1 MDHEN and CDR2 SYDVKM. This CDR3 contains 14 residues. The CDR3 is CASRGFQSNERLFF. CDR3 sequence (DNA): TGTGCCAGCAGGGGTTTTCAGTCTAATGAAAGACTGTTTTTT.

This clonotype was detected many times. V and J are TRBV2 and TRBJ1-1, with D uncertain. Germline V CDR1 and CDR2: SNHLY, FYNNEI. The length of the CDR3 is 16 residues. V was pared by 4 bases and J by 4 bases, with 19 bases between. The CDR3 spells CASSAPGLVEVTEAFF. DNA of the CDR3: TGTGCCAGCAGTGCCCCCGGGCTCGTAGAGGTCACTGAAGCTTTCTTT.

The chain joins TRBV7-9 to TRBJ2-2, with 8 bases fitting TRBD2. J gave up 3 bases and V 2 bases, and 14 bases lay outside the gene matches. The CDR3 is made up of 19 amino acids. The V gene's germline CDR1 is SEHNR and CDR2 FQNEAQ (reference sequence). CDR3: CASSLQGTLAGSYTGELFF. CDR3 DNA sequence: TGTGCCAGCAGCTTACAAGGGACTTTAGCGGGATCTTACACCGGGGAGCTGTTTTTT. Variable domain in full (rest from reference TRBV7-9 and TRBJ2-2): DTGVSQNPRHKITKRGQNVTFRCDPISEHNRLYWYRQTLGQGPEFLTYFQNEAQLEKSRLLSDRFSAERPKGSFSTLEIQRTEQGDSAMYLCASSLQGTLAGSYTGELFFGEGSRLTVL.

There are many counts of this clonotype. The V and J genes are TRBV28 and TRBJ1-4; D perhaps matches TRBD1 (6 bases). CDR1 is MDHEN and CDR2 is SYDVKM in the germline V gene. V lost 5 bases and J 7 bases, leaving 17 bases between the germline ends. The CDR3 covers 15 residues. The CDR3 nucleotides are TGTGCCAGCAGTGGGGCAGGGGCGCGTTTTGAAAAACTGTTTTTT. This encodes CASSGAGARFEKLFF.

On this clonotype: At one of its ends the junction is not consistent with the germline gene, which may arise from a read error. V is TRBV7-2 and J is TRBJ2-3, with D perhaps matching TRBD2 (5 bases). The CDR3 runs 12 residues. Germline lookup yields CDR1 SGHTA and CDR2 FQGNSA. CDR3 DNA sequence: TGTGCCAGCAGGTCACTGGGAGATATGCAGTATTTT. This sequence encodes CASRSLGDMQYF.

This clonotype was detected once. One end of the junction does not line up with germline, which may come from a read error. The chain uses TRBV5-1 and TRBJ1-3, with D maybe TRBD1 (5 bases). The CDR3 has 18 amino acids. The germline V gene has CDR1 SGHRS and CDR2 YFSETQ. CDR3 sequence reads: CASSLASPTVSSGNTIHF. The CDR3 DNA reads as TGCGCCAGCAGCTTGGCCTCCCCGACAGTCAGCTCTGGAAACACCATACATTTT.

This clonotype was recorded at least ten times. The CDR3 spells CASSQDSSTDTQYF. DNA for the CDR3: TGTGCCAGCAGCCAAGACTCTAGCACAGATACGCAGTATTTT. V is TRBV3-1 and J is TRBJ2-3; the D is unclear. Germline CDR1 and CDR2: LGHDT and YNNKEL (reference sequence). CDR3 length: 14 amino acids. With 0 bases removed from V and 0 bases from J, the gap between germline ends came to 4 bases.

This chain joins TRBV7-9 and TRBJ2-6, with TRBD1 matching 8 bases. The CDR3 has 17 residues. Losses at the gene ends were 6 bases for V and 4 bases for J; bases not matched to a gene: 11. From germline, CDR1 is SEHNR and CDR2 FQNEAQ (reference sequence). The CDR3 sequence: CASRPVRGHTGANVLTF. Written as DNA, the CDR3 is TGTGCCAGCAGACCTGTCAGGGGGCACACCGGGGCCAACGTCCTGACTTTC.

The chain couples TRBV9 to TRBJ1-1, with unresolved D. Germline CDR1 and CDR2: SGDLS and YYNGEE. This CDR3 region has 14 residues. Deletions cut 4 bases from V and 1 base from J, with 11 bases between. CDR3 nucleotides: TGTGCCAGCAGCCTCGGAGCCCCGAACACTGAAGCTTTCTTT. Translating it yields CASSLGAPNTEAFF.

This chain joins TRBV19 and TRBJ2-7; 8 positions agree with TRBD1. With 0 bases clipped from V and 6 bases from J, the junction kept 4 bases outside the gene matches. This CDR3 contains 14 residues. Germline V gene sequence: CDR1 LNHDA, CDR2 SQIVND (reference sequence). The CDR3 here is CASSIETGVLEQYF. Here the CDR3 DNA reads TGTGCCAGTAGTATAGAGACAGGGGTCCTCGAGCAGTACTTC.

The chain uses TRBV5-1 and TRBJ1-2; D uncertain. CDR3 length: 13 amino acids. Germline loops: CDR1 SGHRS, CDR2 YFSETQ. V dropped 3 bases and J dropped 6 bases, with 12 bases sitting between them. The CDR3 is CASSSGGPDGYTF. CDR3 sequence (DNA): TGCGCCAGCAGCTCAGGCGGACCAGATGGCTACACCTTC. Full variable domain (remainder filled in from reference TRBV5-1 and TRBJ1-2): KAGVTQTPRYLIKTRGQQVTLSCSPISGHRSVSWYQQTPGQGLQFLFEYFSETQRNKGNFPGRFSGRQFSNSRSEMNVSTLELGDSALYLCASSSGGPDGYTFGSGTRLTVV.

About this clonotype itself: This may stem from a read error, because a much larger clone lies one nucleotide away. The chain couples TRBV27 to TRBJ2-7; D call uncertain. The germline CDR1 and CDR2 sequences are MNHEY and SMNVEV (reference sequence). The CDR3 consists of 14 residues. The DNA for the CDR3 is TGTGCCAGCAGTTTATCGGAGTGGGAAGGAGAGCGGTACTTC. This encodes CASSLSEWEGERYF.

CDR3 in amino acids: CSAIARRGWDTEAFF. The CDR3 nucleotides read TGCAGTGCTATAGCGAGGAGGGGCTGGGACACTGAAGCTTTCTTT. The rearrangement uses TRBV20-1 and TRBJ1-1, with D perhaps matching TRBD1 (5 bases). The germline CDR1 and CDR2 sequences are DFQATT and SNEGSKA (reference sequence). The CDR3 loop spans 15 amino acids. V was trimmed by 4 bases and J by 3 bases, leaving 18 bases between them.

This clonotype was counted at least ten times. The chain carries TRBV20-1 and TRBJ2-3; TRBD2 aligns across 12 bases. This CDR3 comprises 20 residues. The germline V gene has CDR1 DFQATT and CDR2 SNEGSKA (reference sequence). The V gene end was trimmed by 3 bases and the J gene end by 4 bases; junction bases not matched to a gene: 20. CDR3 loop: CSASMSPASGRVLGPDTQYF. The CDR3 region has the DNA TGCAGTGCTAGCATGTCTCCTGCTAGCGGGAGGGTGCTTGGCCCAGATACGCAGTATTTT.

This clonotype was seen many times. The chain couples TRBV4-1 to TRBJ2-3; D uncertain. The CDR3 runs to 19 residues. V was clipped by 0 bases and J by 0 bases, with 19 bases between them. The germline gives CDR1 MGHRA, CDR2 YSYEKL. CDR3 in DNA: TGCGCCAGCAGCCAAGAGTCGGTCCTTACAGCCATTAGCACAGATACGCAGTATTTT. This codes for CASSQESVLTAISTDTQYF.

This clonotype was picked up many times. J is TRBJ1-2 and V is TRBV6-5; D unclear. CDR1 is MNHEY, CDR2 SVGAGI, per germline. The length of the CDR3 is 14 residues. With 4 bases removed from V and 0 bases from J, the gap between germline ends came to 9 bases. CDR3 nucleotides: TGTGCCAGCAGTTCCGACACAGCTAACTATGGCTACACCTTC. This sequence encodes CASSSDTANYGYTF.

Of note for this clonotype: Germline is not matched at one junction end, which may reflect a read error. CDR3 sequence reads: CASSGLGFGNTVYF. CDR3 DNA: TGTGCCAGCAGTGGTTTAGGCTTTGGAAACACCGTATATTTT. The chain is built from TRBV9 and TRBJ1-3, with D unclear. Germline V lookup: CDR1 SGDLS, CDR2 YYNGEE. CDR3 length equals 14 residues.

This clonotype was seen many times. V and J are TRBV2 and TRBJ1-5; the D gene is possibly TRBD1 (5 bases). The V and J ends lost 6 bases and 7 bases respectively, with 13 bases between them. CDR3 length: 13 residues. The germline V gene encodes CDR1 SNHLY and CDR2 FYNNEI. The CDR3 reads CASRLGEGQPQHF. As DNA, the CDR3 is TGTGCCAGCAGACTCGGGGAGGGGCAGCCCCAGCATTTT.

The V and J genes are TRBV25-1 and TRBJ2-3; the match to TRBD2 covers 15 bases. This CDR3 has 17 residues. The junction had 4 bases not matched to a gene; V was cut back by 6 bases and J by 0 bases. Per germline, CDR1 MGHDK and CDR2 SYGVNS. The CDR3 coding sequence is TGTGCCAGCAGCGGGACTAGCGGGAGGATAAGCACAGATACGCAGTATTTT. Its protein product is CASSGTSGRISTDTQYF.

There are many counts of this clonotype. This rearrangement joins TRBV6-1 to TRBJ1-5; D ambiguous. Per germline, CDR1 MNHNS and CDR2 SASEGT. The ends were cut back, 9 bases at V and 0 bases at J, with 15 bases in the middle. This CDR3 contains 15 residues. The CDR3 here is CASLTVPYSNQPQHF. In DNA form, the CDR3 reads TGTGCCAGTCTGACCGTTCCCTATAGCAATCAGCCCCAGCATTTT.

The chain links TRBV29-1 to TRBJ1-2; 8 bases agree with TRBD1. The CDR3 is 13 residues long. Trimming took 5 bases from V and 8 from J; bases not matched to a gene: 10. The germline gives CDR1 SQVTM, CDR2 ANQGSEA. CDR3 amino acids: CSVSTGVRGGYTF. CDR3 DNA sequence: TGCAGCGTTTCGACAGGGGTGCGTGGAGGCTACACCTTC.